A selection of T cell receptor beta chains follows, all from one sample in a study of beta chain features in type 1 diabetes. The repertoire was sequenced with immunoSEQ multiplex PCR; TCRdb's copy has only in-frame clones and lacks some. The sample has around 290,000 clones; 8% are singletons. The specimen was central memory CD4+ T cells from blood. These receptors all come from a woman between 18 and 29 years old in good health. Both conserved end residues are part of each CDR3. The D gene is left open where the match is weak. Not every row has a clone size; where given, it reads once, few, many or a size class.

V: TRBV6-1; size: few; J: TRBJ1-5; D: .; DNA: TGTGCCAGCCGGACGGATCCAAATCAGCCCCAGCATTTT; CDR3: CASRTDPNQPQHF
V: TRBV6-5; size: few; J: TRBJ1-2; D: .; DNA: TGTGCCAGCAGTAGCGGGGGAAAGGACTATGGCTACACCTTC; CDR3: CASSSGGKDYGYTF
V: TRBV2; size: .; J: TRBJ1-1; D: .; DNA: TGTGCCAGCAGTGATAGGGGCGCTGAAGCTTTCTTT; CDR3: CASSDRGAEAFF
V: TRBV7-9; size: .; J: TRBJ2-3; D: TRBD2; DNA: TGTGCCAGCAGCTTAGTTAGCGGGCTCACAGATACGCAGTATTTT; CDR3: CASSLVSGLTDTQYF
V: TRBV25-1; size: few; J: TRBJ1-5; D: TRBD1; DNA: TGTGCCAGCAGTGGAAGTCGACAGGGCCAGCCCCAGCATTTT; CDR3: CASSGSRQGQPQHF
V: TRBV28; size: .; J: TRBJ2-3; D: TRBD1; DNA: TGTGCCAGCAGTTTAACAGGGGTCACAGATACGCAGTATTTT; CDR3: CASSLTGVTDTQYF
V: TRBV5-1; size: few; J: TRBJ1-4; D: .; DNA: TGCGCCAGCAGACCGGGACCAGAAAATGAAAAACTGTTTTTT; CDR3: CASRPGPENEKLFF
V: TRBV6-6; size: many; J: TRBJ2-5; D: .; DNA: TGTGCCAGCAGGCCTGGGTGGGGGAATTTTCAGGAGACCCAGTACTTC; CDR3: CASRPGWGNFQETQYF
V: TRBV7-3; size: .; J: TRBJ2-7; D: .; DNA: TGTGCCAGCAGCTTACCGATTTTCTACGAGCAGTACTTC; CDR3: CASSLPIFYEQYF
V: TRBV7-9; size: .; J: TRBJ1-1; D: .; DNA: TGTGCCAGCTCCCAGGACAGACAGAGTGAAGCTTTCTTT; CDR3: CASSQDRQSEAFF
V: TRBV5-1; size: many; J: TRBJ2-7; D: TRBD1; DNA: TGCGCCAGCAGCTTGCGAGGGGACAGTAGCTACGAGCAGTACTTC; CDR3: CASSLRGDSSYEQYF
V: TRBV5-6; size: .; J: TRBJ2-5; D: .; DNA: TGTGCCAGCAGCTTGACCGGGACCCCCGGGGAGACCCAGTACTTC; CDR3: CASSLTGTPGETQYF
V: TRBV27; size: once; J: TRBJ1-1; D: .; DNA: TGTGCCAGCAGTTCCCCCACAGGGACTGAAGCTTTCTTT; CDR3: CASSSPTGTEAFF
V: TRBV27; size: few; J: TRBJ2-4; D: .; DNA: TGTGCCAGCAGTTTATCGGGAGTAGCCAAAAACATTCAGTACTTC; CDR3: CASSLSGVAKNIQYF
V: TRBV14; size: .; J: TRBJ1-1; D: .; DNA: TGTGCCAGCAGCCAAGAACCGGGAAGGGGGAACACTGAAGCTTTCTTT; CDR3: CASSQEPGRGNTEAFF
V: TRBV28; size: few; J: TRBJ1-2; D: .; DNA: TGTGCCAGCAGTCCACAATCGGGGAGCGGCTACACCTTC; CDR3: CASSPQSGSGYTF
V: TRBV5-1; size: few; J: TRBJ1-3; D: .; DNA: TGCGCCAGCCTTGAGAGTATCGGTGGAAACACCATATATTTT; CDR3: CASLESIGGNTIYF
V: TRBV29-1; size: .; J: TRBJ1-4; D: .; DNA: TGCAGCGTTGGAACAGGGCGGGCAACTAATGAAAAACTGTTTTTT; CDR3: CSVGTGRATNEKLFF
V: TRBV7-2; size: .; J: TRBJ2-7; D: .; DNA: TGTGCCAGCAGCTTAGGTGGCCAGAACTACGAGCAGTACTTC; CDR3: CASSLGGQNYEQYF
V: TRBV2; size: many; J: TRBJ2-1; D: .; DNA: TGTGCCAGCCGGTCTAGCTTGGGGACCAATGAGCAGTTCTTC; CDR3: CASRSSLGTNEQFF
V: TRBV2; size: few; J: TRBJ2-2; D: TRBD2; DNA: TGTGCCAGCATCCCGGGACTAGGAGGGGAGCTGTTTTTT; CDR3: CASIPGLGGELFF
V: TRBV2; size: once; J: TRBJ1-5; D: TRBD1; DNA: TGTGCCAGCGCGGGACAGGGGGCTCGTCAGCCCCAGCATTTT; CDR3: CASAGQGARQPQHF
V: TRBV18; size: .; J: TRBJ2-1; D: TRBD2; DNA: TGTGCCAGCTCACAACTAGCGGGGGACTACAATGAGCAGTTCTTC; CDR3: CASSQLAGDYNEQFF
V: TRBV4-1; size: .; J: TRBJ2-7; D: .; DNA: TGCGCCAGCAGTCAGGGTCTCTCCTACGAGCAGTACTTC; CDR3: CASSQGLSYEQYF
V: TRBV20-1; size: .; J: TRBJ1-1; D: .; DNA: TGCAGTGCTATCAGGGCGAGTGAAGCTTTCTTT; CDR3: CSAIRASEAFF
V: TRBV7-8; size: .; J: TRBJ2-6; D: .; DNA: TGTGCCAGCGAATCTGGCAACGTCCTGACTTTC; CDR3: CASESGNVLTF
V: TRBV11-3; size: few; J: TRBJ2-1; D: .; DNA: TGTGCCAGCAGCTTTGTGGGTAGTCGTTACAATGAGCAGTTCTTC; CDR3: CASSFVGSRYNEQFF
V: TRBV7-9; size: few; J: TRBJ1-2; D: .; DNA: TGTGCCAGCAGCCGCTCCGGGGTAGAGGGCTACACCTTC; CDR3: CASSRSGVEGYTF
V: TRBV11-3; size: .; J: TRBJ1-3; D: .; DNA: TGTGCCAGTGCGGGCGGCTCTGGAAACACCATATATTTT; CDR3: CASAGGSGNTIYF
V: TRBV4-3; size: many; J: TRBJ2-3; D: TRBD2; DNA: TGCGCCAGCAGCCAAGAGGTCCCAGCGGGAGATGTAACAGATACGCAGTATTTT; CDR3: CASSQEVPAGDVTDTQYF
V: TRBV28; size: .; J: TRBJ2-5; D: .; DNA: TGTGCCAGCACCCCTTCGGGACTCGCCCAAGAGACCCAGTACTTC; CDR3: CASTPSGLAQETQYF
V: TRBV19; size: .; J: TRBJ1-5; D: .; DNA: TGTGCCAGTAAAGGACCGGGGGATCAGCCCCAGCATTTT; CDR3: CASKGPGDQPQHF
V: TRBV11-2; size: few; J: TRBJ2-1; D: TRBD1; DNA: TGTGCCAGCAGCTTACCGGTAGACAGGGGAGGCAATGAGCAGTTCTTC; CDR3: CASSLPVDRGGNEQFF
V: TRBV5-6; size: few; J: TRBJ1-3; D: TRBD1; DNA: TGTGCCAGCAGCTGGACAGGGATTGGAAACACCATATATTTT; CDR3: CASSWTGIGNTIYF
V: TRBV28; size: .; J: TRBJ1-4; D: .; DNA: TGTGCCAGCAGGGGCAGCGGCAATGAAAAACTGTTTTTT; CDR3: CASRGSGNEKLFF
V: TRBV9; size: .; J: TRBJ1-1; D: .; DNA: TGTGCCAGCAGCGTAGGGGTGGTTTGGGAAGCCCCCGAAGCTTTCTTT; CDR3: CASSVGVVWEAPEAFF
V: TRBV5-4; size: many; J: TRBJ2-1; D: .; DNA: TGTGCCAGCAGCTTGGGGGGGACCTCCTACAATGAGCAGTTCTTC; CDR3: CASSLGGTSYNEQFF
V: TRBV7-8; size: .; J: TRBJ2-2; D: .; DNA: TGTGCCAGCAGCTTATCCAGGGTTGGGACCGGGGAGCTGTTTTTT; CDR3: CASSLSRVGTGELFF